The 8 T cell receptor beta chains below come from one sample, sequenced in a study of Graves' ophthalmopathy and Graves' hyperthyroidism (dated by TCRdb to the late 2010s). Sequenced using an Illumina HiSeq 2000. For repertoire sequencing, the TCR beta CDR3 regions were amplified from RNA transcripts. HTBI primers and the Qiagen OneStep RT-PCR kit were used in a first-round RT-PCR, which was followed by a second-round multiplex PCR, size selection and purification. TCRdb trimmed public reads at Q25 via fastp, called clones via MiXCR and kept in-frame beta chains. Here each entry gathers all rows of one CDR3 protein and keeps the most common genes and DNA. Recorded for this sample are around 1,200,000 distinct CDR3 sequences; 35% to 40% of them occurred a single time. 11% of the sample is taken by the ten largest. Sequencing was carried out using peripheral blood or thyroid tissue (not recorded which). Receptor source: an adult man with Graves' hyperthyroidism.

This clonotype occurred many times. This chain joins TRBV7-2 and TRBJ1-6; 10 bases agree with TRBD1. Unmatched junction bases numbered 5, after V lost 5 bases and J lost 7 bases. CDR1 SGHTA and CDR2 FQGNSA come from the germline V gene. There are 15 residues in the CDR3. The CDR3 reads CASSTRQGANSPLHF. CDR3 coding DNA: TGTGCCAGCAGCACACGACAGGGGGCGAATTCACCCCTCCACTTT.

This clonotype was recorded many times. The chain uses TRBV7-2 and TRBJ2-5; D not certain. V dropped 1 base and J dropped 5 bases, with 11 bases sitting between them. The CDR3 is made up of 14 amino acids. CDR1 is SGHTA and CDR2 is FQGNSA in the germline V gene. CDR3: CASSLGYWQETQYF. CDR3 sequence (DNA): TGTGCCAGCAGCTTAGGGTACTGGCAGGAGACCCAGTACTTC. The whole variable domain, remainder taken from reference TRBV7-2 and TRBJ2-5, is GAGVSQSPSNKVTEKGKDVELRCDPISGHTALYWYRQSLGQGLEFLIYFQGNSAPDKSGLPSDRFSAERTGGSVSTLTIQRTQQEDSAVYLCASSLGYWQETQYFGPGTRLLVL.

In this sample, this clonotype turned up many times. The V gene is TRBV5-8, the J gene TRBJ2-7; a weak D match, TRBD2 (6 bases). Trimming cost V 4 bases and J 0 bases, with 8 bases left between them. The germline V gene encodes CDR1 SGHTS and CDR2 YDEGEE. This CDR3 comprises 13 residues. CDR3 coding DNA: TGTGCCAGCAGCGGGACTCACTCCTACGAGCAGTACTTC. It encodes CASSGTHSYEQYF. The full variable domain, rest sourced from reference TRBV5-8 and TRBJ2-7, is EAGVTQSPTHLIKTRGQQATLRCSPISGHTSVYWYQQALGLGLQFLLWYDEGEERNRGNFPPRFSGRQFPNYSSELNVNALELEDSALYLCASSGTHSYEQYFGPGTRLTVT.

This clonotype was counted ten times or more. This chain joins TRBV5-6 and TRBJ2-7, with 8 bases matching TRBD1. The V and J ends lost 4 bases and 3 bases, in that order; junction bases with no gene match: 9. The V gene's germline CDR1 is SGHDT and CDR2 YYEEEE. The CDR3 has 15 amino acids. The CDR3 nucleotides are TGTGCCAGCAGCCACGCGGGCAGGGGGCGCTACGAGCAGTACTTC. Amino acid sequence: CASSHAGRGRYEQYF.

Ten or more counts support this clonotype. The chain is built from TRBV7-6 and TRBJ2-7, with D tentatively TRBD2 (6 bases). This CDR3 region has 13 residues. The V end was cut by 5 bases, the J end by 6 bases, with 14 bases between. CDR1 is SGHVS and CDR2 is FNYEAQ in the germline V gene. CDR3 region: CASSPMAGSEQYF. The CDR3 DNA reads TGTGCCAGCAGCCCGATGGCGGGGTCCGAGCAGTACTTC.

The rearrangement links TRBV19 to TRBJ1-5; 9 positions agree with TRBD1. The V gene end was trimmed by 5 bases and the J gene end by 7 bases; junction bases not matched to a gene: 9. The CDR3 totals 15 residues. From germline, CDR1 is LNHDA and CDR2 SQIVND (reference sequence). The chain's CDR3 is CASSPWTGVGQPQHF. CDR3 DNA sequence: TGTGCCAGTAGTCCGTGGACAGGGGTTGGGCAGCCCCAGCATTTT.

The chain uses TRBV7-9 and TRBJ2-7; 8 bases match TRBD1. This CDR3 is built from 14 residues. Germline V lookup: CDR1 SEHNR, CDR2 FQNEAQ (reference sequence). V shed 4 bases and J 5 bases; nucleotides not matched to a gene: 7. CDR3 amino acids: CASSSGGLGHEQYF. The CDR3 region has the DNA TGTGCCAGCAGCTCAGGGGGCTTGGGGCACGAGCAGTACTTC.

This rearrangement joins TRBV4-3 to TRBJ2-7; the D gene is possibly TRBD2 (5 bases). CDR1 and CDR2 from the germline V gene are LGHNA and YSLEER. The CDR3 extends over 15 amino acids. V lost 1 base and J 0 bases, leaving 10 bases between the germline ends. Here the CDR3 reads CASSQGASSSYEQYF. In nucleotides, the CDR3 is TGCGCCAGCAGCCAAGGGGCTAGCAGCTCCTACGAGCAGTACTTC.